This TCR beta chain was sequenced in a study of CD8+ T cells in alopecia areata. After isolation, RNA underwent reverse transcription to generate cDNA as the sequencing template. Data came from immunoSEQ multiplex PCR; TCRdb stores just in-frame clones and leaves some out. The sample includes 250,000 to 300,000 clones, about 62% seen only once; the top ten take around 1.7%. Comments on this clone: What it recognizes is unknown.

The study's findings and limits: Scalp clonality decreased significantly with tofacitinib, and so did expanded CD8+ clones among the top 100.

Treatment of the sample: oral pan-JAK inhibitor, 5-10 mg twice daily. This receptor was obtained from a human donor with alopecia areata. The sample was CD4+ T cells sorted from blood, taken at week 24, from a patient treated with tofacitinib.

DNA for the CDR3: TGCGCCAGCAGCTTGGAGGCAGCCTACGAGCAGTACTTC. It encodes CASSLEAAYEQYF. The rearrangement links TRBV5-1 to TRBJ2-7; D gene unclear. This CDR3 contains 13 residues. Germline V gene lookup returns CDR1 SGHRS and CDR2 YFSETQ. The V gene lost 0 bases and the J gene lost 2 bases, with 6 bases spanning the gap.